The clone carrying this T cell receptor (beta chain) was seen at least ten times. Its antigen is still unknown. Germline trimming cut 3 bases from V and 7 bases from J; bases unmatched to any gene: 11. The V gene's germline CDR1 is SGHTA and CDR2 FQGNSA. The CDR3 contains 17 residues. In making TCR cDNA, 5'RACE template switching added a universal primer site and UMIs to it. From the 5' RACE reads, TCRdb called clonotypes with MiXCR, one entry per CDR3 protein. Counted here are about 29,000 distinct CDR3 sequences, around 5% occurring once; the ten biggest clones make up roughly 39%. This entry is derived from a study of T cells after yellow fever vaccination. Overall study context: Researchers used SMART-Seq v4 Ultra Low Input to prepare fractions that had low cell numbers.

General study points: Just a small share of clonotypes turned up in the CD4 compartment as well as the CD8 compartment.

The sample was CD8+ T cells sorted from PBMCs, taken 10 days after the yellow fever booster vaccination. The receptor comes from a man aged 30 to 45 who received the YFV17D yellow fever vaccine. The V gene is TRBV7-2, the J gene TRBJ2-3; TRBD2 aligns across 12 bases. As DNA, the CDR3 is TGTGCCAGCAGCTTGGACCTACTAGCGGGAGGCGGCCATACGCAGTATTTT. Protein: CASSLDLLAGGGHTQYF.